A selection of T cell receptor beta chains follows, all from one sample in a study of regulatory T cells in long-lasting Graves disease. One entry per CDR3 protein results from TCRdb running MiXCR on the multiplex PCR reads. The repertoire holds over 500,000 distinct CDR3 sequences, 16% seen once, with 18% in the top ten. The same sample was also used in a study of T cells in Graves' hyperthyroidism and ophthalmopathy.

The sequencing here drew on peripheral blood mononuclear cells (PBMCs), taken at new diagnosis, from a patient treated with antithyroid drugs. All receptors come from a woman aged 25 to 45 with Graves disease. CDR3s include the opening cysteine and the closing phenylalanine or tryptophan. D genes are given only for firm matches. Clone size is shown for a subset of rows, as once, few, many or a class of expanded clone.

V	size	D	J	CDR3	DNA
TRBV7-3	many	-	TRBJ2-1	CASSSWGLEGNEQFF	TGTGCCAGCAGCTCATGGGGACTTGAGGGGAATGAGCAGTTCTTC
TRBV18	few	-	TRBJ2-5	CASSPPSLETQYF	TGTGCCAGCTCACCACCGAGCCTAGAGACCCAGTACTTC
TRBV11-2	few	TRBD1	TRBJ2-7	CASSLGGGTGYEQYF	TGTGCCAGCAGCTTAGGGGGGGGGACAGGGTACGAGCAGTACTTC
TRBV10-3	many	TRBD1	TRBJ1-4	CAIRTGVNEKLFF	TGTGCCATCAGGACAGGGGTGAATGAAAAACTGTTTTTT
TRBV12-3/TRBV12-4	many	-	TRBJ1-2	CASSSWEGDPRTF	TGTGCCAGCAGTTCGTGGGAGGGGGACCCTAGGACCTTC
TRBV3-1	-	-	TRBJ1-2	CASSQDKYGYTF	TGTGCCAGCAGCCAAGATAAATATGGCTACACCTTC
TRBV7-9	-	TRBD1	TRBJ2-1	CASSLTLTGRSYNEQFF	TGTGCCAGCAGCCTGACCTTGACAGGGCGTTCCTACAATGAGCAGTTCTTC
TRBV7-6	-	-	TRBJ1-2	CASSLGGPGGYTF	TGTGCCAGCAGCTTAGGGGGGCCGGGGGGCTACACCTTC
TRBV2	few	-	TRBJ2-7	CASSELGVGAGPYEQYF	TGTGCCAGCAGTGAATTAGGTGTGGGGGCAGGCCCCTACGAGCAGTACTTC
TRBV15	-	-	TRBJ1-4	CATRIGATNEKLFF	TGTGCCACCAGAATTGGAGCAACTAATGAAAAACTGTTTTTT
TRBV4-2	few	-	TRBJ2-7	CASSQDTRTYEQYF	TGTGCCAGCAGCCAAGATACCCGGACTTACGAGCAGTACTTC
TRBV2	many	-	TRBJ2-2	CASSDAPGELFF	TGTGCCAGCAGTGATGCGCCCGGGGAGCTGTTTTTT
TRBV5-1	-	-	TRBJ1-3	CASSSAVSGSTIYF	TGCGCCAGCAGCTCCGCGGTTTCTGGAAGCACCATATATTTT
TRBV28	many	-	TRBJ1-1	CASSLQMTEAFF	TGTGCCAGCAGTTTACAAATGACTGAAGCTTTCTTT
TRBV28	many	-	TRBJ1-1	CASRPARGEWTEAFF	TGTGCCAGCAGACCCGCTAGGGGGGAATGGACTGAAGCTTTCTTT
TRBV2	-	-	TRBJ1-3	CASGYTGNTIYF	TGTGCCAGCGGTTATACCGGAAACACCATATATTTT
TRBV19	-	TRBD2	TRBJ2-7	CASSLRAGLAGPGSYEQYF	TGTGCCAGTAGCCTCAGGGCCGGACTAGCGGGACCCGGATCCTACGAGCAGTACTTC
TRBV6-2/TRBV6-3	-	-	TRBJ1-5	CASIQGGKGVREPQHF	TGTGCCAGCATCCAAGGGGGTAAAGGGGTGAGGGAGCCCCAGCATTTT
TRBV30	-	-	TRBJ2-5	CAWAQGETQYF	TGTGCCTGGGCCCAAGGGGAGACCCAGTACTTC